These 20 T cell receptor beta chains originate from one sample sequenced in a study of T cell changes during pregnancy in multiple sclerosis. Only in-frame clones appear in the TCRdb table, and some are missing; sequencing was by immunoSEQ multiplex PCR. The sample shows about 97,000 clones, approximately 90% of them seen only once. The sequenced sample was peripheral blood, obtained in the second trimester of pregnancy. The receptors stem from a female donor in good health, enrolled as a control in a pregnancy study.

The chain recombines TRBV5-1 with TRBJ2-5; 8 bases are a match to TRBD1. V was pared by 0 bases and J by 5 bases, with 6 bases of the junction left unmatched. The CDR3 sequence is 15 residues long. The germline CDR1 and CDR2 sequences are SGHRS and YFSETQ. The CDR3 DNA sequence: TGCGCCAGCAGCTTGGACGGACAGGGCTGGGAGACCCAGTACTTC. Protein product: CASSLDGQGWETQYF.

The chain employs TRBV5-1 and TRBJ1-4; 8 nucleotides agree with TRBD1. CDR1 and CDR2 (germline): SGHRS, YFSETQ. The CDR3 has 14 amino acids. Germline trimming cut 4 bases from V and 3 bases from J; bases unmatched to any gene: 2. CDR3 residues: CASSVRGPNEKLFF. The CDR3 DNA reads TGCGCCAGCAGCGTCAGGGGGCCTAATGAAAAACTGTTTTTT.

This rearrangement joins TRBV28 to TRBJ1-5; 9 nucleotides match TRBD1. This CDR3 contains 15 residues. Unmatched junction bases numbered 7, after V lost 4 bases and J lost 6 bases. Looked up from germline, CDR1 is MDHEN and CDR2 is SYDVKM. The CDR3 nucleotides are TGTGCCAGCAGTTCTCCGGGACAGGGAAGTCAGCCCCAGCATTTT. This encodes CASSSPGQGSQPQHF.

The V and J genes are TRBV6-5 and TRBJ2-7, with D possibly matching TRBD1 (7 bases). Trimming cost V 7 bases and J 3 bases, with 16 bases left between them. This CDR3 region has 14 residues. Looked up from germline, CDR1 is MNHEY and CDR2 is SVGAGI. CDR3 sequence reads: CASTTGEAFYEQYF. The CDR3 DNA follows: TGTGCCAGCACTACAGGGGAGGCCTTCTACGAGCAGTACTTC.

The chain employs TRBV5-4 and TRBJ2-3, with D unclear. The CDR3 covers 15 residues. Germline values: CDR1 SGHNT, CDR2 YYREEE (reference sequence). V was shortened by 4 bases and J by 3 bases, with 15 bases between the two germline ends. The CDR3 reads CASSRPATQTDTQYF. CDR3 nucleotide sequence: TGTGCCAGCAGCCGTCCCGCGACTCAAACAGATACGCAGTATTTT.

The V gene is TRBV5-1, the J gene TRBJ1-6, with TRBD1 matching 10 bases. The V gene's germline CDR1 is SGHRS and CDR2 YFSETQ. This CDR3 comprises 14 residues. J lost 7 bases, V lost 3 bases, and 1 base had no gene match. DNA of the CDR3: TGCGCCAGCAGCTCGGACAGGGGGAATTCACCCCTCCACTTT. As protein: CASSSDRGNSPLHF.

The genes are TRBV7-2 and TRBJ2-7; D unclear. The V and J ends lost 1 base and 0 bases respectively, with 7 bases between them. The germline gives CDR1 SGHTA, CDR2 FQGNSA. The CDR3 loop spans 14 amino acids. CDR3 bases: TGTGCCAGCAGCTTAGTCAGGTCCTCCTACGAGCAGTACTTC. It yields the protein CASSLVRSSYEQYF.

This sequence joins TRBV27 and TRBJ2-7, with TRBD1 matching over 10 bases. The trim removed 8 bases at V and 3 bases at J, leaving 4 bases unmatched. The germline gives CDR1 MNHEY, CDR2 SMNVEV (reference sequence). The CDR3 extends over 13 amino acids. The CDR3 bases are TGTGCCAGCGAAGGACAGGGGGGCTACGAGCAGTACTTC. This sequence encodes CASEGQGGYEQYF.

V usage is TRBV6-6 and J usage is TRBJ1-5; 9 nucleotides align to TRBD1. Looked up from germline, CDR1 is MNHNY and CDR2 is SVGAGI (reference sequence). The CDR3 is made up of 16 amino acids. J gave up 0 bases and V 6 bases, and 6 bases lay outside the gene matches. The CDR3 loop is CASRTGGADSNQPQHF. The DNA for the CDR3 is TGTGCCAGCAGGACAGGGGGTGCTGATAGCAATCAGCCCCAGCATTTT.

V usage is TRBV28 and J usage is TRBJ1-2; TRBD1 matches at 8 bases. Germline V gives CDR1 MDHEN, CDR2 SYDVKM. With V trimmed by 1 base and J by 8 bases, 9 bases remained unmatched. This CDR3 region has 15 residues. The CDR3 coding sequence is TGTGCCAGCAGTTTATCGGCAGGGGGCGCGGGGGGCTACACCTTC. It encodes CASSLSAGGAGGYTF.

The J gene is TRBJ2-7, the V gene TRBV4-1; 8 positions agree with TRBD1. CDR1 and CDR2 from the germline V gene are MGHRA and YSYEKL. V shed 1 base, J shed 3 bases, and the junction held 5 bases outside the gene matches. The CDR3 totals 15 residues. This CDR3 is CASSQGQGADYEQYF. The CDR3 DNA sequence: TGCGCCAGCAGCCAAGGGCAGGGGGCAGACTACGAGCAGTACTTC.

The chain has TRBV6-5 and TRBJ2-7, with TRBD1 matching over 8 bases. The CDR3 covers 14 residues. The V gene's germline CDR1 is MNHEY and CDR2 SVGAGI. With V trimmed by 6 bases and J by 6 bases, 10 bases remained unmatched. The CDR3 DNA follows: TGTGCCAGCAGACAGGACAGGGAGGAACGCGAGCAGTACTTC. This encodes CASRQDREEREQYF.

This clone has a handful of counts. The V and J genes are TRBV21-1 and TRBJ2-7; TRBD2 is the table's D call, not checked against the DNA. TRBV21-1 is a pseudogene. The length of the CDR3 is 17 residues. CDR3 bases: TGTGCCAGCAGCCCGACGGGACTAGCGGGAGTACTCTACGAGCAGTACTTC. It is translated as CASSPTGLAGVLYEQYF.

This chain links TRBV6-6 with TRBJ2-7, with 10 bases identical to TRBD1. Per germline, CDR1 MNHNY and CDR2 SVGAGI (reference sequence). Trimming took 6 bases from V and 4 from J; bases not matched to a gene: 9. CDR3 length equals 15 residues. DNA of the CDR3: TGTGCCAGCAGATACGCCGGACAGGGGGGGTACGAGCAGTACTTC. As protein: CASRYAGQGGYEQYF.

The chain couples TRBV5-1 to TRBJ2-2, with D possibly TRBD1 on 6 matching bases. The V gene lost 0 bases and the J gene lost 4 bases, with 10 bases spanning the gap. CDR1 is SGHRS, CDR2 YFSETQ, per germline. The CDR3 length is 15 residues. The CDR3 region is CASSLDTGITGELFF. As DNA, the CDR3 is TGCGCCAGCAGCTTGGATACAGGGATCACCGGGGAGCTGTTTTTT. Combining the CDR3 with reference TRBV5-1 and TRBJ2-2 gives the whole variable domain KAGVTQTPRYLIKTRGQQVTLSCSPISGHRSVSWYQQTPGQGLQFLFEYFSETQRNKGNFPGRFSGRQFSNSRSEMNVSTLELGDSALYLCASSLDTGITGELFFGEGSRLTVL.

This chain connects TRBV28 to TRBJ2-7; 7 nucleotides match TRBD1. Per the germline V gene, CDR1 is MDHEN and CDR2 is SYDVKM. The CDR3 has 13 amino acids. J was trimmed by 2 bases and V by 3 bases; bases with no gene match: 1. This CDR3 reads CASSFGTAYEQYF. CDR3 bases: TGTGCCAGCAGTTTCGGGACAGCCTACGAGCAGTACTTC.

The chain links TRBV7-2 to TRBJ1-2, with D perhaps TRBD1 (5 bases). The CDR3 consists of 15 residues. V lost 4 bases and J lost 4, with 16 bases in between. Germline CDR1 and CDR2: SGHTA and FQGNSA. CDR3 nucleotides: TGTGCCAGCAGCTCGGGGGGGGGTTTGGGCTATGGCTACACCTTC. It encodes CASSSGGGLGYGYTF.

CDR3 sequence: CASSSDGVLAYEQYF. CDR3 DNA sequence: TGTGCCAGCAGCTCAGACGGAGTCCTCGCCTACGAGCAGTACTTC. The chain has TRBV5-6 and TRBJ2-7; D gene ambiguous. Germline V gene data show CDR1 as SGHDT and CDR2 as YYEEEE. The CDR3 extends over 15 amino acids. V gave up 3 bases and J gave up 2 bases, with 15 bases separating them. Based on the CDR3 plus reference TRBV5-6 and TRBJ2-7, the full variable domain is DAGVTQSPTHLIKTRGQQVTLRCSPKSGHDTVSWYQQALGQGPQFIFQYYEEEERQRGNFPDRFSGHQFPNYSSELNVNALLLGDSALYLCASSSDGVLAYEQYFGPGTRLTVT.

This clone was recorded only once. This rearrangement joins TRBV6-5 to TRBJ1-2; maybe TRBD1 (6 bases). V shed 6 bases and J shed 4 bases, with 15 bases lying between them. The CDR3 spans 14 residues. Germline-derived CDR1 and CDR2 are MNHEY and SVGAGI. In DNA, the CDR3 is TGTGCCAGCAGATCCAGGGGAGTGACCTATGGCTACACCTTC. This codes for CASRSRGVTYGYTF.

The chain joins TRBV7-6 to TRBJ1-2; 12 bases line up with TRBD1. From germline, CDR1 is SGHVS and CDR2 FNYEAQ. V lost 5 bases to trimming and J lost 5 bases; unmatched junction nucleotides: 15. This CDR3 is built from 18 residues. CDR3 region: CASSPLNRPGQGAYGYTF. In DNA form, the CDR3 reads TGTGCCAGCAGCCCACTGAACCGACCGGGACAGGGGGCTTATGGCTACACCTTC.